These T cell receptor beta chains were read from a single sample in a study of T cells after yellow fever vaccination. MiXCR was run by TCRdb on the 5' RACE reads, yielding one entry per CDR3 protein. The sample comprises 350,000 to 450,000 distinct CDR3 sequences, under 20% of which are singletons, and 15% to 20% rests with the top ten. Sample: PBMCs, taken before the yellow fever booster vaccination. The receptor set was obtained from a young man who received the YFV17D yellow fever vaccine. Each CDR3 is given with its conserved first and last residue. Fields, in order: clone size, J gene, V gene, D gene, CDR3 DNA, CDR3 protein. The D gene is left open where the match is weak. Size is stated for part of the rows, as once, few or many counts, or as a class when the clone is expanded.

- | TRBJ2-7 | TRBV4-3 | - | TGCGCCAGCAGCCCCCTTGAAGAGCAGTACTTC | CASSPLEEQYF
- | TRBJ1-1 | TRBV27 | TRBD1 | TGTGCCAGCAGTTTACGACAGGGGGCGGGGAACACTGAAGCTTTCTTT | CASSLRQGAGNTEAFF
few | TRBJ2-1 | TRBV14 | - | TGTGCCAGCAGCCAAGTTGCAGGGTTTGGTGAGCAGTTCTTC | CASSQVAGFGEQFF
many | TRBJ2-7 | TRBV7-2 | - | TGTGCCAGCAGCCTCCGCTACGAGCAGTACTTC | CASSLRYEQYF
- | TRBJ1-5 | TRBV5-8 | - | TGTGCCAGCAGCCCATCCAAGGGGCGGCCCCAGCATTTT | CASSPSKGRPQHF
- | TRBJ1-1 | TRBV10-3 | - | TGTGCCATCAGTGCCATGTCTCCCAACACTGAAGCTTTCTTT | CAISAMSPNTEAFF
few | TRBJ2-2 | TRBV12-3/TRBV12-4 | - | TGTGCCAGCATTCCCCCCACCGGCAGGGGGAACACCGGGGAGCTGTTTTTT | CASIPPTGRGNTGELFF
once | TRBJ2-1 | TRBV7-3 | TRBD1 | TGTGCCAGCAGCTTCGGGACAGGGATCAATGAGCAGTTCTTC | CASSFGTGINEQFF
once | TRBJ1-2 | TRBV4-2 | TRBD1 | TGTGCCAGCAGCCAAGTAGAGCTAGGGGGCCTGTTGGATGGCTACACCTTC | CASSQVELGGLLDGYTF
- | TRBJ2-2 | TRBV13 | TRBD2 | TGTGCCAGCAGCGACCAGGGACTAGCGGGGGGGCCCCCCGGGGAGCTGTTTTTT | CASSDQGLAGGPPGELFF